This T cell receptor (beta chain) comes out of a study of T cells in Graves' hyperthyroidism and ophthalmopathy. Amplification yielded TCR beta CDR3 regions, with RNA transcripts as the source. Initially, a first-round RT-PCR of the TCR CDR3 employed the HTBI primer set. TCRdb processed the multiplex PCR reads anew with MiXCR; each CDR3 protein has one entry. The table has around 250,000 distinct CDR3 sequences, roughly 15% seen once. Germline V CDR1 and CDR2: MNHEY, SVGAGI. Between the trimmed V and J ends, which lost 0 bases and 5 bases, there was a span of 23 bases. The CDR3 is made up of 19 amino acids. Points from the study as a whole: By a 13 V-J model, ophthalmopathy was set apart from stable hyperthyroidism.

At least ten counts were recorded for this clonotype. The antigen is unknown. The sequencing sample was made of blood. This rearrangement joins TRBV6-5 to TRBJ2-1; unclear D gene. This TCR came from a woman between 35 and 50 years old with Graves' hyperthyroidism that later progressed to Graves' ophthalmopathy. CDR3 in DNA: TGTGCCAGCAGTTACTCTGGTATTTTTGGGTTAGGGTTGGACAATGAGCAGTTCTTC. Amino acid sequence: CASSYSGIFGLGLDNEQFF.